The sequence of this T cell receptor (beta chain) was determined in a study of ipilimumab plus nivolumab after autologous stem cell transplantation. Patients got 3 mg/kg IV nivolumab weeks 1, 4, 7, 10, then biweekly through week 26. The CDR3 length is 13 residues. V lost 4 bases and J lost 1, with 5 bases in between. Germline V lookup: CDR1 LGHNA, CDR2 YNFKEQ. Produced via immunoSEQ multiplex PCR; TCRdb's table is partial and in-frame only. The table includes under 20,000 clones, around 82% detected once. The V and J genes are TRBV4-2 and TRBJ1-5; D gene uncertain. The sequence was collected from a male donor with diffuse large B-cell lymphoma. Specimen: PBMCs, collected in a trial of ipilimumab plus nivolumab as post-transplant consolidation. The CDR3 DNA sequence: TGTGCCAGCAGCCCCCCCAGCAATCAGCCCCAGCATTTT. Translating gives CASSPPSNQPQHF.